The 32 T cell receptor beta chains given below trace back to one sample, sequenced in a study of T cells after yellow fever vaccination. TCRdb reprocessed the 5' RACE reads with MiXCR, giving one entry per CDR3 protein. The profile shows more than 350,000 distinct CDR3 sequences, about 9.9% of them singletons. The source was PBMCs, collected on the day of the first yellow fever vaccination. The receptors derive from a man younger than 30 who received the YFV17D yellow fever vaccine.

CDR3 bases: TGTGCCAGCAGCCAAACCAGGGATTACACTGAAGCTTTCTTT. Translating it yields CASSQTRDYTEAFF. The chain joins TRBV3-1 to TRBJ1-1; maybe TRBD1 (5 bases). Germline V gene lookup returns CDR1 LGHDT and CDR2 YNNKEL (reference sequence). CDR3 length: 14 amino acids. Deletions cut 2 bases from V and 3 bases from J, with 10 bases between.

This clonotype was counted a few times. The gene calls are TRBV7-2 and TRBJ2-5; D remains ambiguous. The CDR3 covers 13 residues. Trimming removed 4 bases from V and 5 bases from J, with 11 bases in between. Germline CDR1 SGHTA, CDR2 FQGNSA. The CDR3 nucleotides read TGTGCCAGCAGCTCAACCCTGTGGGAGACCCAGTACTTC. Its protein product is CASSSTLWETQYF.

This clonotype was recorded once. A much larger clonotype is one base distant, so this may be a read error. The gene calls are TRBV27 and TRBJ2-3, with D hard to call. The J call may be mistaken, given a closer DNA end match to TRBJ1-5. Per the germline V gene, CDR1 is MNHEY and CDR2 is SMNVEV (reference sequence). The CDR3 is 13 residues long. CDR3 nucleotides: TGTGCCAGCAGTCCCGCCCCTACAGATACGCAGCATTTT. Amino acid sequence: CASSPAPTDTQHF.

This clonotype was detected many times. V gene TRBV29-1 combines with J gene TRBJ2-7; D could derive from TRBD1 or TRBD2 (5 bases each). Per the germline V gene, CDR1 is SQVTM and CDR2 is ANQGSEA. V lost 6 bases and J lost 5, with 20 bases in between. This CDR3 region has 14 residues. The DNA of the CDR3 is TGCAGCGTGAGGGGCAGGCCGTATTGGGACGAGCAGTACTTC. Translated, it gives CSVRGRPYWDEQYF.

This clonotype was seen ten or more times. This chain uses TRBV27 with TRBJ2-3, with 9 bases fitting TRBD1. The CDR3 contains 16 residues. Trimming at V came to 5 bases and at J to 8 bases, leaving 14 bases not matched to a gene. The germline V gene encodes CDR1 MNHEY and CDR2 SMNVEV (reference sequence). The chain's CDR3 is CASSQGGRTGAITQYF. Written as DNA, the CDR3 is TGTGCCAGCAGTCAGGGGGGTAGGACAGGGGCTATTACGCAGTATTTT.

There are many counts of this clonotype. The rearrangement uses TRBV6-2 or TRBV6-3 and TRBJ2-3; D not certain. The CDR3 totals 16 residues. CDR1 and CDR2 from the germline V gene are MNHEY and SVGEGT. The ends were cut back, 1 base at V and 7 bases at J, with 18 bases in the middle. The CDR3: CASSYWSAGRVNTQYF. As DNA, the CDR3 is TGTGCCAGCAGTTACTGGTCGGCAGGCCGGGTGAATACGCAGTATTTT.

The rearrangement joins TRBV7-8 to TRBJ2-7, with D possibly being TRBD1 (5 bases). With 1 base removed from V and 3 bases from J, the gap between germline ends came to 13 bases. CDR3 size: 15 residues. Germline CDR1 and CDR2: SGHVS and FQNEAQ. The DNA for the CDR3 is TGTGCCAGCAGCTTAGATCTGGGCAGGGACTACGAGCAGTACGTC. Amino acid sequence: CASSLDLGRDYEQYV.

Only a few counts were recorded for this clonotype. This chain's CDR3 is CASNVAGGLYNEQFF. The CDR3 nucleotides are TGTGCCAGTAACGTAGCGGGGGGCCTCTACAATGAGCAGTTCTTC. The V and J genes are TRBV19 and TRBJ2-1; 10 positions agree with TRBD2. V was clipped by 7 bases and J by 3 bases; unmatched bases: 6. CDR3 length: 15 amino acids. The germline V gene has CDR1 LNHDA and CDR2 SQIVND (reference sequence). Filled out from reference TRBV19 and TRBJ2-1, the complete variable domain reads DGGITQSPKYLFRKEGQNVTLSCEQNLNHDAMYWYRQDPGQGLRLIYYSQIVNDFQKGDIAEGYSVSREKKESFPLTVTSAQKNPTAFYLCASNVAGGLYNEQFFGPGTRLTVL.

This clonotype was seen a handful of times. CDR3 DNA sequence: TGTGCCAGCAGCCCGGAATCCTCCTCCTACGAGCAGTACGTC. Its protein is CASSPESSSYEQYV. This chain joins TRBV28 and TRBJ2-7, with no clear D. V was shortened by 6 bases and J by 0 bases, with 12 bases between the two germline ends. The germline CDR1 and CDR2 sequences are MDHEN and SYDVKM. This CDR3 region has 14 residues.

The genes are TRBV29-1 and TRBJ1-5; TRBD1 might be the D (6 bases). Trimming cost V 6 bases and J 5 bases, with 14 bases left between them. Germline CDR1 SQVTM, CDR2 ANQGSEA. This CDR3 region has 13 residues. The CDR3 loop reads CSVAGGGDQPQHF. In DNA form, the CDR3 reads TGCAGCGTCGCGGGCGGGGGCGATCAGCCCCAGCATTTT.

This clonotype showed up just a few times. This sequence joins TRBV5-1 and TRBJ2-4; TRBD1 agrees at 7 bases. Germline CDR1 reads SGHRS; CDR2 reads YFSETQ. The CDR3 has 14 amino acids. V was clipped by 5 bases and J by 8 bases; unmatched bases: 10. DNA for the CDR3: TGCGCCAGCAGAGAGACAGGGACCGTAGACATTCAGTACTTC. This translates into CASRETGTVDIQYF.

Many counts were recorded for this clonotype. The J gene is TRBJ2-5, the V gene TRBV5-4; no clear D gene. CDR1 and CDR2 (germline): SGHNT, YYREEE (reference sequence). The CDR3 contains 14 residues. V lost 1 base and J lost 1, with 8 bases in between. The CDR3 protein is CASSLTEIQETQYF. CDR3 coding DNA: TGTGCCAGCAGCTTGACAGAGATCCAAGAGACCCAGTACTTC.

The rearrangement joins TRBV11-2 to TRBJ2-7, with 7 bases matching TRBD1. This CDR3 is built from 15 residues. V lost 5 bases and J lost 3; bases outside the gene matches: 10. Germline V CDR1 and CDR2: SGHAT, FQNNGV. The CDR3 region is CASSPGQGENYEQYF. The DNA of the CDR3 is TGTGCCAGCAGCCCGGGGCAGGGGGAAAACTACGAGCAGTACTTC.

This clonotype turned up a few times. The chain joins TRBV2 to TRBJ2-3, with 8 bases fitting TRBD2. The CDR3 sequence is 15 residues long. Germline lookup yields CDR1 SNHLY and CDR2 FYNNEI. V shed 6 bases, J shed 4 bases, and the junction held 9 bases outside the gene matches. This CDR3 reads CASSDPAGASDTQYF. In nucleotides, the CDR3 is TGTGCCAGCAGCGACCCAGCGGGGGCATCAGATACGCAGTATTTT.

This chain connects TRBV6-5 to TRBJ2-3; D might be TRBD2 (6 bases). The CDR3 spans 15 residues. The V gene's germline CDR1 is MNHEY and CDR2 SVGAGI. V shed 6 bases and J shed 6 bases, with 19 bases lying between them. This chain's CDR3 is CASRGGAPGGDTQYF. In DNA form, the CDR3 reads TGTGCCAGCAGGGGGGGAGCGCCTGGGGGTGATACGCAGTATTTT.

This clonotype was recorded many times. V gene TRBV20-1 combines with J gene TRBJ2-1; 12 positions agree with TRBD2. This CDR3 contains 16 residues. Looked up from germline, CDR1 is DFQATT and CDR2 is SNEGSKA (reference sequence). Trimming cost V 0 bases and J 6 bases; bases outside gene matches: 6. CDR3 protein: CSARDRLAGGTNEQFF. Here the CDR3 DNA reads TGCAGTGCTAGAGATCGGCTAGCGGGGGGGACCAATGAGCAGTTCTTC.

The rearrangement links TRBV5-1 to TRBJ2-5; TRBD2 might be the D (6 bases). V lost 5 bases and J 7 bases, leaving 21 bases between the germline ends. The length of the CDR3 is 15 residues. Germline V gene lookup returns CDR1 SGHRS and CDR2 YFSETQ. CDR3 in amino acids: CASRLPAGTSGTQYF. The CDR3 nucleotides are TGCGCCAGCAGGCTCCCCGCCGGGACTTCGGGGACCCAGTACTTC.

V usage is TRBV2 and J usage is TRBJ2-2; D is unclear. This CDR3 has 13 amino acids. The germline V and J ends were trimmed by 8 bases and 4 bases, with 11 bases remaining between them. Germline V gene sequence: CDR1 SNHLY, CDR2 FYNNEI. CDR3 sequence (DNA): TGTGCCAGCCGAAGTGTAGCCACCGGGGAGCTGTTTTTT. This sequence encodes CASRSVATGELFF. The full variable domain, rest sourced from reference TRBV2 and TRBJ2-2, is EPEVTQTPSHQVTQMGQEVILRCVPISNHLYFYWYRQILGQKVEFLVSFYNNEISEKSEIFDDQFSVERPDGSNFTLKIRSTKLEDSAMYFCASRSVATGELFFGEGSRLTVL.

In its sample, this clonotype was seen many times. CDR3: CASSLVGLAGNTDTQYF. The CDR3 region has the DNA TGTGCCAGCAGCTTAGTTGGGCTAGCGGGGAACACAGATACGCAGTATTTT. The chain carries TRBV7-2 and TRBJ2-3; 9 bases are a match to TRBD2. Germline V gene sequence: CDR1 SGHTA, CDR2 FQGNSA. V lost 1 base, J lost 2 bases, and 7 bases stayed unmatched. This CDR3 region has 17 residues. The full variable domain, completed using reference TRBV7-2 and TRBJ2-3, is GAGVSQSPSNKVTEKGKDVELRCDPISGHTALYWYRQSLGQGLEFLIYFQGNSAPDKSGLPSDRFSAERTGGSVSTLTIQRTQQEDSAVYLCASSLVGLAGNTDTQYFGPGTRLTVL.

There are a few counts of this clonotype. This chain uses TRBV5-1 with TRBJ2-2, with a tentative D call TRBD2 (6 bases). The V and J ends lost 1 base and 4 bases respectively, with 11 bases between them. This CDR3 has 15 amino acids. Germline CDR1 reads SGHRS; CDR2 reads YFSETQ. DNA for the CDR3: TGCGCCAGCAGCTTGCCGAGGGAGGTCACCGGGGAGCTGTTTTTT. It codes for CASSLPREVTGELFF.

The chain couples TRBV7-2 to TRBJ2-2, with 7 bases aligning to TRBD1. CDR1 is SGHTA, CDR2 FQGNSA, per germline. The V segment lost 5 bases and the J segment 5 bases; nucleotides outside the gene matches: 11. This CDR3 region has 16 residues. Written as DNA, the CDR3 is TGTGCCAGCAGCAGACCGGGACAGAAGGGGACCGGGGAGCTGTTTTTT. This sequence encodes CASSRPGQKGTGELFF.

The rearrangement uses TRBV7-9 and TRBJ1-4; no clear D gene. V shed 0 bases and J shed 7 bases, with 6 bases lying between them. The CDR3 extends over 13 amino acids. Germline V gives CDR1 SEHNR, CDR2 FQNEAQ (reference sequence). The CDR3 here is CASSLAQTEKLFF. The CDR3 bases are TGTGCCAGCAGCTTAGCACAGACTGAAAAACTGTTTTTT.

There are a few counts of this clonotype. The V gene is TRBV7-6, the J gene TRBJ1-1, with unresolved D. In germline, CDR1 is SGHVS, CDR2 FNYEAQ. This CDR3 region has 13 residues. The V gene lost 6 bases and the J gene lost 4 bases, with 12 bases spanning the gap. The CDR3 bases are TGTGCCAGCAGTTTCTCGGGGAGCACTGAAGCTTTCTTT. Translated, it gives CASSFSGSTEAFF.

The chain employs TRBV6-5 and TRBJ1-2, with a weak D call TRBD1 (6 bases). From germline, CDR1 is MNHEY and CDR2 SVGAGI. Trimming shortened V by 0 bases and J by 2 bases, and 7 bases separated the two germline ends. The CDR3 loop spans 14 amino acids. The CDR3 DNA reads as TGTGCCAGCAGTTACTCGGGGGCGAACTATGGCTACACCTTC. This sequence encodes CASSYSGANYGYTF.

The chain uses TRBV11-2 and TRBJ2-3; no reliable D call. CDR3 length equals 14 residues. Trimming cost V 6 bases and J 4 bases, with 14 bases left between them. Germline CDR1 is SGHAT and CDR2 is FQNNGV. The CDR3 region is CASSPPTPPDTQYF. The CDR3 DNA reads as TGTGCCAGCAGTCCGCCGACTCCTCCAGATACGCAGTATTTT.

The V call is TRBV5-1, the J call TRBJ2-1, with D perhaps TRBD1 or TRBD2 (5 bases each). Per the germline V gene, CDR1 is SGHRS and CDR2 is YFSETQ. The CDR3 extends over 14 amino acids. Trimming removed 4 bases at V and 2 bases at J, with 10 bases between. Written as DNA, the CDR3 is TGCGCCAGCAGCGGGGACGGTACCTACAATGAGCAGTTCTTC. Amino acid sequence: CASSGDGTYNEQFF.

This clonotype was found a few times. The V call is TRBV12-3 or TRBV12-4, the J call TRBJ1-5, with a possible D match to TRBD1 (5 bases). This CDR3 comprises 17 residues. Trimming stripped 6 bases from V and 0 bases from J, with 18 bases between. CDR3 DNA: TGTGCCAGCAGCACCCCGAGGGGCTTCTATAGCAATCAGCCCCAGCATTTT. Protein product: CASSTPRGFYSNQPQHF.

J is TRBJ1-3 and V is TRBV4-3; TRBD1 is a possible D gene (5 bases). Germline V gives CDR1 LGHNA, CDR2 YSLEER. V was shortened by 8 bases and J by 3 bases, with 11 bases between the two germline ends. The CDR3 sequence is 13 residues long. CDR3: CASLRRGGNTIYF. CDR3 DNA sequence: TGCGCCAGCCTCCGGAGGGGTGGAAACACCATATATTTT.

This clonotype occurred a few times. DNA for the CDR3: TGCAGTGCTAGAGATCTTGGAGGGAGGTTCTTGAGCGAGCAGTACTTC. Protein: CSARDLGGRFLSEQYF. This chain links TRBV20-1 with TRBJ2-7; a weak D match, TRBD2 (6 bases). CDR1 DFQATT and CDR2 SNEGSKA come from the germline V gene (reference sequence). The length of the CDR3 is 16 residues. V was pared by 0 bases and J by 6 bases, with 21 bases between.

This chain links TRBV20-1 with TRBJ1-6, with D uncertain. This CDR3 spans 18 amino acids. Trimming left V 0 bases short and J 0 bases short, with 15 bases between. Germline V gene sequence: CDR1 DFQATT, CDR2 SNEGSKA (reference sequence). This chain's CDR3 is CSARDLERASSYNSPLHF. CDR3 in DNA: TGCAGTGCTAGAGATCTCGAAAGGGCAAGCTCCTATAATTCACCCCTCCACTTT.

CDR3 loop: CASTRRWQGYEQYF. Here the CDR3 DNA reads TGTGCCAGCACCCGGCGGTGGCAGGGCTACGAGCAGTACTTC. V usage is TRBV5-6 and J usage is TRBJ2-7; tentatively, D is TRBD1 (5 bases). The CDR3 spans 14 residues. The V and J ends lost 6 bases and 3 bases respectively, with 16 bases between them. CDR1 is SGHDT, CDR2 YYEEEE, per germline.

The CDR3 reads CASSYPTGLGFRSNQPQHF. In nucleotides, the CDR3 is TGTGCCAGCAGTTACCCTACAGGGTTAGGGTTCAGAAGCAATCAGCCCCAGCATTTT. J is TRBJ1-5 and V is TRBV6-2 or TRBV6-3; D might be TRBD1 (6 bases). This CDR3 is 19 amino acids long. V shed 2 bases and J shed 1 base, with 21 bases lying between them. Germline V gene lookup returns CDR1 MNHEY and CDR2 SVGEGT.